Following are 8 T cell receptor beta chains from one sample sequenced in a study of blood T cell repertoires in COVID-19. Profiling relied on immunoSEQ multiplex PCR, and the TCRdb table lists in-frame clones only, not all of them. This sample has a few hundred thousand clones; around 90% occur once, and the top ten carry approximately 2.1%. The sample taken for sequencing was peripheral blood. Receptors were obtained from a woman aged 55 to 70 with COVID-19, enrolled during active disease.

This chain joins TRBV18 and TRBJ1-2; no firm D call. This CDR3 contains 14 residues. With 0 bases removed from V and 12 bases from J, the gap between germline ends came to 17 bases. Germline V gene sequence: CDR1 KGHSH, CDR2 LQKENI. This CDR3 is CASSPPTSRQGHTF. The DNA for the CDR3 is TGTGCCAGCTCACCACCGACAAGTCGCCAAGGCCACACCTTC.

The CDR3 is CASSFGGNYGYTF. As DNA, the CDR3 is TGTGCCAGCAGCTTCGGAGGGAACTATGGCTACACCTTC. The chain joins TRBV7-2 to TRBJ1-2; no clear D. Germline lookup yields CDR1 SGHTA and CDR2 FQGNSA. The CDR3 length is 13 residues. V was shortened by 3 bases and J by 2 bases, with 7 bases between the two germline ends.

The J gene is TRBJ2-7, the V gene TRBV30; weak D call: TRBD1 (5 bases). This CDR3 contains 11 residues. The germline gives CDR1 GTSNPN, CDR2 SVGIG (reference sequence). Between the trimmed V and J ends, which lost 3 bases and 3 bases, there was a span of 6 bases. This CDR3 is CAWRRGYEQYF. CDR3 DNA: TGTGCCTGGAGAAGGGGCTACGAGCAGTACTTC.

The V and J genes are TRBV6-4 and TRBJ2-2; unclear D gene. Germline V gene sequence: CDR1 MRHNA, CDR2 SNTAGT. The CDR3 is 12 residues long. Trimming took 1 base from V and 7 from J, leaving 4 bases between them. The CDR3 region is CASSDLSGELFF. The CDR3 nucleotides are TGTGCCAGCAGTGACTTGAGCGGGGAGCTGTTTTTT.

The rearrangement links TRBV4-3 to TRBJ1-2, with 11 bases lining up with TRBD1. V was clipped by 5 bases and J by 6 bases; unmatched bases: 14. The CDR3 spans 17 residues. The germline CDR1 and CDR2 sequences are LGHNA and YSLEER. The CDR3 DNA is TGCGCCAGCAGCTTCGGGACAGGGGGTATATCTATCGATGGCTACACCTTC. Amino acids: CASSFGTGGISIDGYTF.

The rearrangement joins TRBV19 to TRBJ1-2; maybe TRBD1 (6 bases). Looked up from germline, CDR1 is LNHDA and CDR2 is SQIVND (reference sequence). The CDR3 sequence is 13 residues long. The V gene lost 7 bases and the J gene lost 8 bases, with 17 bases spanning the gap. The CDR3 nucleotides read TGTGCCAGTAATCCGGGTCACAGGGCGGGCTACACCTTC. It translates to CASNPGHRAGYTF.

Here the CDR3 DNA reads TGTGCTAGCTCGGGAGTCAATCAGCCCCAGCATTTT. This sequence encodes CASSGVNQPQHF. The gene calls are TRBV12-5 and TRBJ1-5; no definite D call. Trimming took 9 bases from V and 3 from J, leaving 9 bases between them. The CDR3 consists of 12 residues. The germline CDR1 and CDR2 sequences are LGHNT and FRNRAP.

The chain couples TRBV18 to TRBJ2-1, with 12 bases aligning to TRBD2. CDR1 is KGHSH, CDR2 LQKENI, per germline. The CDR3 loop spans 15 amino acids. The ends lost 0 bases at V and 11 bases at J; junction bases unmatched: 5. CDR3 DNA sequence: TGTGCCAGCTCACCACCCACTAGCGGGGGGCATCAGCAGTTCTTC. Translated: CASSPPTSGGHQQFF.